These 10 T cell receptor beta chains share one sample of origin, sequenced in a study of response to subunit inactivated influenza vaccine. TCRdb independently ran MiXCR on the RT-PCR reads; one entry per CDR3 protein. The sample lists hundreds of thousands of distinct CDR3 sequences, roughly 14% occurring once. This material consisted of PBMCs from blood, taken 14 days before vaccination. These receptors came from a man aged 45-65 years who received an inactivated influenza vaccine.

This clonotype was counted between two and nine times. J is TRBJ2-7 and V is TRBV28, with TRBD2 matching over 7 bases. V dropped 5 bases and J dropped 2; count of bases not matched to a gene: 9. This CDR3 contains 15 residues. From germline, CDR1 is MDHEN and CDR2 SYDVKM. CDR3 protein: CASSRNSAGAYEQYF. Here the CDR3 DNA reads TGTGCCAGCAGTCGAAACTCCGCGGGGGCCTACGAGCAGTACTTC.

This clonotype has just one count. A much larger clone lies a single base off, so this may be a read error. The chain recombines TRBV4-1 with TRBJ2-7; 8 bases line up with TRBD2. The CDR3 extends over 15 amino acids. In germline, CDR1 is MGHRA, CDR2 YSYEKL. The ends lost 1 base at V and 1 base at J; junction bases unmatched: 3. The CDR3 loop reads CASSQGSGGSYEQYV. In DNA, the CDR3 is TGCGCCAGCAGCCAAGGGAGCGGGGGATCCTACGAGCAGTACGTC.

In its sample, this clonotype was seen many times. The V and J genes are TRBV4-3 and TRBJ1-5, with a weak D call TRBD1 (6 bases). Looked up from germline, CDR1 is LGHNA and CDR2 is YSLEER. The CDR3 is 15 residues long. Trimming cost V 2 bases and J 6 bases, with 14 bases left between them. This CDR3 is CASSQNRGAGQPQHF. CDR3 in DNA: TGCGCCAGCAGCCAAAATCGGGGGGCGGGTCAGCCCCAGCATTTT.

This clonotype appeared a few times. V is TRBV9 and J is TRBJ1-1; D perhaps matches TRBD1 (5 bases). Trimming took 0 bases from V and 0 from J, leaving 15 bases between them. Germline CDR1 is SGDLS and CDR2 is YYNGEE. The CDR3 covers 17 residues. The CDR3 DNA reads as TGTGCCAGCAGCGTAGGACAGACCCCCGGGGTGAACACTGAAGCTTTCTTT. It codes for CASSVGQTPGVNTEAFF.

This clonotype occurred many times. The chain is built from TRBV7-6 and TRBJ2-3, with 8 positions matching TRBD2. Germline trimming cut 4 bases from V and 3 bases from J; bases unmatched to any gene: 15. The CDR3 is made up of 18 amino acids. Germline V gene lookup returns CDR1 SGHVS and CDR2 FNYEAQ. The CDR3 loop is CASSSPVKAGEVTDTQYF. The DNA of the CDR3 is TGTGCCAGCAGCTCCCCGGTAAAAGCGGGAGAGGTGACAGATACGCAGTATTTT.

This clonotype was recorded at least ten times. The chain links TRBV4-1 to TRBJ1-5, with D hard to call. The CDR3 runs 14 residues. V lost 0 bases and J 6 bases, leaving 9 bases between the germline ends. CDR1 MGHRA and CDR2 YSYEKL come from the germline V gene. In nucleotides, the CDR3 is TGCGCCAGCAGCCAAGATGGGGTAGGTCAGCCCCAGCATTTT. This gives the protein CASSQDGVGQPQHF.

In this sample, this clonotype turned up a few times. The chain uses TRBV2 and TRBJ2-5; 9 bases map to TRBD2. CDR3 size: 15 residues. Germline CDR1 reads SNHLY; CDR2 reads FYNNEI. The V segment lost 6 bases and the J segment 2 bases; nucleotides outside the gene matches: 7. In nucleotides, the CDR3 is TGTGCCAGCAGCCCTTTAGCGGGGGCACAAGAGACCCAGTACTTC. Protein sequence: CASSPLAGAQETQYF.

This clonotype was counted a few times. At one boundary the junction diverges from the germline segment, which might be a read error. This chain's CDR3 is CATSAGPLGTYEQYF. CDR3 nucleotides: TGTGCCACCAGTGCCGGCCCTCTTGGAACCTACGAGCAGTACTTC. This sequence joins TRBV10-3 and TRBJ2-7; D gene uncertain. This CDR3 is built from 15 residues. Germline V lookup: CDR1 ENHRY, CDR2 SYGVKD.

This clonotype was seen a handful of times. The rearrangement uses TRBV12-3 or TRBV12-4 and TRBJ2-3; 12 bases fit TRBD2. The CDR3 sequence is 17 residues long. The ends lost 5 bases at V and 1 base at J; junction bases unmatched: 7. Here the CDR3 reads CASSNPRLAGGTDTQYF. The CDR3 nucleotides are TGTGCCAGCAGTAACCCGAGACTAGCGGGGGGCACAGATACGCAGTATTTT.

The chain employs TRBV3-1 and TRBJ2-6, with 8 bases aligning to TRBD1. The J segment lost 2 bases and the V segment lost 2 bases, leaving 17 bases of the junction unmatched. The CDR3 has 21 residues. The germline V gene has CDR1 LGHDT and CDR2 YNNKEL (reference sequence). The CDR3, as DNA: TGTGCCAGCAGCCAATTACCCCTGCTTGGACAGGGTGTTCCTGGGGCCAACGTCCTGACTTTC. Its protein product is CASSQLPLLGQGVPGANVLTF.